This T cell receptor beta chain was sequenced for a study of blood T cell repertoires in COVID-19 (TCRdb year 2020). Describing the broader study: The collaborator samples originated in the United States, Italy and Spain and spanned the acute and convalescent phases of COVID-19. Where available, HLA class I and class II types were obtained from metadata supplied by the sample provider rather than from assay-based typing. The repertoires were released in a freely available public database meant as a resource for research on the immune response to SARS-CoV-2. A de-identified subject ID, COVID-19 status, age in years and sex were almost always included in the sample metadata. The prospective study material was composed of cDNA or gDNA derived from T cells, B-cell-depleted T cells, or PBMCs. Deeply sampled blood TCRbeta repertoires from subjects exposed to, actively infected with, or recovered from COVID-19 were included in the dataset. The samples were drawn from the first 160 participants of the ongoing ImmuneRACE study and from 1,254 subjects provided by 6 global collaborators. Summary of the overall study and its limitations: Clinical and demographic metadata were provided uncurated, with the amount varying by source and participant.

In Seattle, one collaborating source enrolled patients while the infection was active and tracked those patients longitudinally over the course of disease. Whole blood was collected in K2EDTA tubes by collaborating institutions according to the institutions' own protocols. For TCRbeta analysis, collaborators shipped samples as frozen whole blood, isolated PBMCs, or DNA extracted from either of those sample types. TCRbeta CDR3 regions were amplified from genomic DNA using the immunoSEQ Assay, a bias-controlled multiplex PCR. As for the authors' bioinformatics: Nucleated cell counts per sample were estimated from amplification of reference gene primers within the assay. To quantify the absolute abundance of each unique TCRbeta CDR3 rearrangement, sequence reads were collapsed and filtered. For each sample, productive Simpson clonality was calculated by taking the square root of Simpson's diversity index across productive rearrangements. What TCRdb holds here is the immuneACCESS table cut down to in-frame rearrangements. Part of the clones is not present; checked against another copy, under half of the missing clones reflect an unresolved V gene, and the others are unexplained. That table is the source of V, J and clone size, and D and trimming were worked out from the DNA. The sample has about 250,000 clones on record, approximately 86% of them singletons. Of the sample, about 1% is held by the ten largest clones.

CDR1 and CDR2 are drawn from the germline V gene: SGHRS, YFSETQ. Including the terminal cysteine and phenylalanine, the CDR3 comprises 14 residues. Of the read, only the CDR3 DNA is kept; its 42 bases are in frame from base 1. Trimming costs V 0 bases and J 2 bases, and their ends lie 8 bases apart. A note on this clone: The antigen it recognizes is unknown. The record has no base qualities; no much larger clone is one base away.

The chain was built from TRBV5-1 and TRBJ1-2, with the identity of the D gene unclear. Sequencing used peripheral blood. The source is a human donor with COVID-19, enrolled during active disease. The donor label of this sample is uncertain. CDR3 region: CASSLAQPNYGYTF. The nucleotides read TGCGCCAGCAGCTTGGCACAGCCCAACTATGGCTACACCTTC.